This TCR beta chain is drawn from a study of metastatic and nonmetastatic thyroid tumors. Every patient underwent thyroid surgery untreated. Study-wide results and caveats: For both blood and tumor, malignant thyroid tumors reportedly showed significantly higher TCR beta diversity than benign nodules did.

TCRdb re-clonotyped the PCR reads through MiXCR. The sample lists tens of thousands of clones, more than 15% occurring once. CDR3 size: 15 residues. After removal of 3 bases from V and 2 bases from J, the junction contained 3 bases not matched to a gene. Germline CDR1 and CDR2: MDHEN and SYDVKM. This clone was observed at least ten times. Its antigen remains unknown. Specimen: tumor tissue. The TCR was taken from a female donor with papillary thyroid cancer or a benign thyroid nodule (not recorded which). Some clones in this sample may be carry-over from other donors' samples. The chain is built from TRBV28 and TRBJ2-3; 9 nucleotides agree with TRBD2. The CDR3 reads CASSLPSGITDTQYF. The CDR3, as DNA: TGTGCCAGCAGTTTGCCTAGCGGGATCACAGATACGCAGTATTTT.